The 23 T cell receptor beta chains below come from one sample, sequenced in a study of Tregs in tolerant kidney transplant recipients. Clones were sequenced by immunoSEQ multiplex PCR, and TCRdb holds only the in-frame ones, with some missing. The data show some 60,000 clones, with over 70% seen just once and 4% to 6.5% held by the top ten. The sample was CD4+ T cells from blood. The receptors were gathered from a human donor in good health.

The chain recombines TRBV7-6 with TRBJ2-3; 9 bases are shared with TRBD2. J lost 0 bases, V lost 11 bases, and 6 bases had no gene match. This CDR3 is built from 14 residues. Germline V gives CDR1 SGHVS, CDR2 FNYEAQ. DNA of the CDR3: TGTGCCTCATCGCGGGGGGGTAGCACAGATACGCAGTATTTT. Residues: CASSRGGSTDTQYF.

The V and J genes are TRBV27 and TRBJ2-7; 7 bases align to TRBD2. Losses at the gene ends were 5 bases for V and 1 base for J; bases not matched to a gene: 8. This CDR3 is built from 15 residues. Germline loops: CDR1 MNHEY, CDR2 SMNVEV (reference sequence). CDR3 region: CASSRGLVGSYEQYF. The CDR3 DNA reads TGTGCCAGCAGTCGAGGACTAGTCGGATCCTACGAGCAGTACTTC.

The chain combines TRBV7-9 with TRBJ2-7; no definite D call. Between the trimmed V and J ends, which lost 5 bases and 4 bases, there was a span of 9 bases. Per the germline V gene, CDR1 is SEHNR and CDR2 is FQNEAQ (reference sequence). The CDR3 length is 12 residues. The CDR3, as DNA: TGTGCCAGCAGCCCCCGGTCGTACGAGCAGTACTTC. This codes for CASSPRSYEQYF.

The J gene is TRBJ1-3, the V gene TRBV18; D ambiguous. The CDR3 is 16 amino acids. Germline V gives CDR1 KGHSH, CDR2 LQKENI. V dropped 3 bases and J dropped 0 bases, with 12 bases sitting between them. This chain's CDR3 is CASSPLNSRSGNTIYF. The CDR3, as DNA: TGTGCCAGCTCACCGCTTAATAGCCGCTCTGGAAACACCATATATTTT.

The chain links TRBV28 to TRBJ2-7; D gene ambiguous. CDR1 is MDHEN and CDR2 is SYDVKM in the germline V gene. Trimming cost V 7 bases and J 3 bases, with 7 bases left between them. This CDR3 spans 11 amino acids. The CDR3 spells CASTVSYEQYF. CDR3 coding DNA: TGTGCCAGCACTGTCAGCTACGAGCAGTACTTC.

The CDR3 loop reads CASQAWAGTQGEQFF. In DNA form, the CDR3 reads TGTGCCAGCCAGGCATGGGCAGGCACCCAGGGTGAGCAGTTCTTC. The chain couples TRBV2 to TRBJ2-1, with TRBD1 as a possible D gene (5 bases). The V gene's germline CDR1 is SNHLY and CDR2 FYNNEI. This CDR3 spans 15 amino acids. Trimming stripped 8 bases from V and 9 bases from J, with 23 bases between. Full variable domain (outside the CDR3, taken from reference TRBV2 and TRBJ2-1): EPEVTQTPSHQVTQMGQEVILRCVPISNHLYFYWYRQILGQKVEFLVSFYNNEISEKSEIFDDQFSVERPDGSNFTLKIRSTKLEDSAMYFCASQAWAGTQGEQFFGPGTRLTVL.

The CDR3 loop reads CASIFSLAVRYEQYF. The CDR3 DNA is TGTGCCAGCATTTTCTCCTTGGCGGTACGCTACGAGCAGTACTTC. The chain has TRBV2 and TRBJ2-7, with no clear D. The CDR3 extends over 15 amino acids. Germline V lookup: CDR1 SNHLY, CDR2 FYNNEI. Trimming stripped 7 bases from V and 3 bases from J, with 19 bases between.

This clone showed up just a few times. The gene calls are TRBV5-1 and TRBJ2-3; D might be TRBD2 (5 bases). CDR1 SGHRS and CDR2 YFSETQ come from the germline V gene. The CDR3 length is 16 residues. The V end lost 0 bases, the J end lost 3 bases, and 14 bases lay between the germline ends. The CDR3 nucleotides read TGCGCCAGCAGCTTGGCACCAACGGGGTCAACAGATACGCAGTATTTT. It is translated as CASSLAPTGSTDTQYF.

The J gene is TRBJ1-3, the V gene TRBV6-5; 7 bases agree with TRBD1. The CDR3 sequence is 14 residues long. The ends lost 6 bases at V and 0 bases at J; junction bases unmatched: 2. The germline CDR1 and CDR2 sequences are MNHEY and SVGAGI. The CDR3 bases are TGTGCCAGCAGGGGACAGATCTCTGGAAACACCATATATTTT. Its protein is CASRGQISGNTIYF.

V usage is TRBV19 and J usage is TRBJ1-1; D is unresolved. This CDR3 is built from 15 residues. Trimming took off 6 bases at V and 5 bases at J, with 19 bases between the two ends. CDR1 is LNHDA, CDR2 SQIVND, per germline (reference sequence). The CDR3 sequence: CASRPRPTTYTEAFF. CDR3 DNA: TGTGCCAGTAGACCCCGGCCAACGACCTATACTGAAGCTTTCTTT.

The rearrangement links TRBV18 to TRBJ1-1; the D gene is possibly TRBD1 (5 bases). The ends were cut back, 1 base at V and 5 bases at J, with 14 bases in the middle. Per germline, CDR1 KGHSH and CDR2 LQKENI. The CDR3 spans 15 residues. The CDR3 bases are TGTGCCAGCTCACCACTCCACAGGACGATTACTGAAGCTTTCTTT. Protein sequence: CASSPLHRTITEAFF.

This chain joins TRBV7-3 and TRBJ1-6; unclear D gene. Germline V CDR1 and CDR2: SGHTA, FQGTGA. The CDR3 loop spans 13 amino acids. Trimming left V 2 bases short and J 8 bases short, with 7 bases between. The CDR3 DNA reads TGTGCCAGCAGCTTAGCCTTTGATTCACCCCTCCACTTT. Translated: CASSLAFDSPLHF.

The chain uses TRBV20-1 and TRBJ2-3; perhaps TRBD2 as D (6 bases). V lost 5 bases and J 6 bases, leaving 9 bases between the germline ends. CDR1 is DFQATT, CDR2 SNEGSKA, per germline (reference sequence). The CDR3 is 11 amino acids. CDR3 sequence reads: CSAHRGDTQYF. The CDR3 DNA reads TGCAGTGCTCACCGGGGGGATACGCAGTATTTT.

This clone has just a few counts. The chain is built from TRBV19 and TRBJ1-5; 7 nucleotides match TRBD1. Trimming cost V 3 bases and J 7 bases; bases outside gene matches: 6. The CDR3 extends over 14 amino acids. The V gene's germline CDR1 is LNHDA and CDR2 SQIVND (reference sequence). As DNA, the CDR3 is TGTGCCAGTAGTATGCGGGACAGACGGCAGCCCCAGCATTTT. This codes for CASSMRDRRQPQHF. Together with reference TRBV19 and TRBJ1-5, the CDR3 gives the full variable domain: DGGITQSPKYLFRKEGQNVTLSCEQNLNHDAMYWYRQDPGQGLRLIYYSQIVNDFQKGDIAEGYSVSREKKESFPLTVTSAQKNPTAFYLCASSMRDRRQPQHFGDGTRLSIL.

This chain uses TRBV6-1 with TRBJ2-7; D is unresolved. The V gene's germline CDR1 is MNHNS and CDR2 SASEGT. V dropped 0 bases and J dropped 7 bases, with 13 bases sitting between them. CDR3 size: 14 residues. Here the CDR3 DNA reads TGTGCCAGCAGTGAAGCGCTTTCCGAGAGGGAGCAGTACTTC. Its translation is CASSEALSEREQYF.

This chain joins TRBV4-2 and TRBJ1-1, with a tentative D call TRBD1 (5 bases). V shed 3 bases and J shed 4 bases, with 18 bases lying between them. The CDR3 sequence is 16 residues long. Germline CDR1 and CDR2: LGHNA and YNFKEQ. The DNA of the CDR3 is TGTGCCAGCAGCCATGAGAGGGGTGGGGGTGCCACTGAAGCTTTCTTT. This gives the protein CASSHERGGGATEAFF.

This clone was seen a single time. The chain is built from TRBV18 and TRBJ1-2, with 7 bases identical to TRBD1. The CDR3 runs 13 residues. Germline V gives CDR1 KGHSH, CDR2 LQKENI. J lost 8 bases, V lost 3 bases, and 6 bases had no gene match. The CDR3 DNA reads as TGTGCCAGCTCACCGAGCAGGGGGGAAGGCTACACCTTC. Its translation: CASSPSRGEGYTF. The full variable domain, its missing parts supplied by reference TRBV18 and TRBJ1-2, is NAGVMQNPRHLVRRRGQEARLRCSPMKGHSHVYWYRQLPEEGLKFMVYLQKENIIDESGMPKERFSAEFPKEGPSILRIQQVVRGDSAAYFCASSPSRGEGYTFGSGTRLTVV.

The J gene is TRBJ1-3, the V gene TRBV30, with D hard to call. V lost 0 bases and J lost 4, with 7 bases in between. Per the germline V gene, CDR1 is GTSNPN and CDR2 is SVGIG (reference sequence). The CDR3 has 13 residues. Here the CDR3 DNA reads TGTGCCTGGAGTGTACGGAGGGGAAACACCATATATTTT. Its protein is CAWSVRRGNTIYF. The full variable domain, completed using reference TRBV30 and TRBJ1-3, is SQTIHQWPATLVQPVGSPLSLECTVEGTSNPNLYWYRQAAGRGLQLLFYSVGIGQISSEVPQNLSASRPQDRQFILSSKKLLLSDSGFYLCAWSVRRGNTIYFGEGSWLTVV.

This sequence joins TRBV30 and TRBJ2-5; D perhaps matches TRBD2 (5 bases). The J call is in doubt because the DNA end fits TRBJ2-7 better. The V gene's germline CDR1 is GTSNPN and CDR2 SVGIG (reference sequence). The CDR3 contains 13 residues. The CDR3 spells CAWTPGGFYEQYF. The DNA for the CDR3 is TGTGCCTGGACCCCAGGAGGCTTCTACGAGCAGTACTTC.

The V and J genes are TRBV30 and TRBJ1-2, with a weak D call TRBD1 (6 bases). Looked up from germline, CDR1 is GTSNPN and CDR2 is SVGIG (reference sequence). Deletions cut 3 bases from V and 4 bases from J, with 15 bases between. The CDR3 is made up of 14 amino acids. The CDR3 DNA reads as TGTGCCTGGAGAGGGGGGCCTAGGCCCTATGGCTACACCTTC. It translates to CAWRGGPRPYGYTF.

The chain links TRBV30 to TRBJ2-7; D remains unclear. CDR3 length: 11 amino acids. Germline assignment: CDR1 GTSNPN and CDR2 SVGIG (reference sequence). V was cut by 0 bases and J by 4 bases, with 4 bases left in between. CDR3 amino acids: CAWSVLYEQYF. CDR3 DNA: TGTGCCTGGAGTGTCCTGTACGAGCAGTACTTC.

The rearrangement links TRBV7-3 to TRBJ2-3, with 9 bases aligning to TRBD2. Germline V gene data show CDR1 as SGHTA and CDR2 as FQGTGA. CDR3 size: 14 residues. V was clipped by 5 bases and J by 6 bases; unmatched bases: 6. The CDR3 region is CASSGNGLADTQYF. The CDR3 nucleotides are TGTGCCAGCAGCGGAAATGGACTAGCGGATACGCAGTATTTT.

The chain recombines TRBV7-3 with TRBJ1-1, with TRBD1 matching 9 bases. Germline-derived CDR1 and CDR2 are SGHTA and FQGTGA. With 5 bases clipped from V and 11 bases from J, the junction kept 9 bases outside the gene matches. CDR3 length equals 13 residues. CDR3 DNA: TGTGCCAGCAGCCGACTGGGGACAGGGCGGGCTTTCTTT. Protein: CASSRLGTGRAFF. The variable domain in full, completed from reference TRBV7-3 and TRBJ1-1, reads GAGVSQTPSNKVTEKGKYVELRCDPISGHTALYWYRQSLGQGPEFLIYFQGTGAADDSGLPNDRFFAVRPEGSVSTLKIQRTERGDSAVYLCASSRLGTGRAFFGQGTRLTVV.